The clone carrying this T cell receptor beta chain was picked up many times. Its antigen is unknown. TCRdb reanalysed the reads using MiXCR and keeps one entry per CDR3 protein. The table shows over 450,000 distinct CDR3 sequences, with roughly 10% occurring only once. This entry is derived from a study of T cell repertoires in cytomegalovirus infection. Study details: Indicated by public TCR beta signatures were CMV infection and matching HLA type.

Study findings and constraints: Cumulated frequencies of public TCR beta families served to identify carriers of CMV plus the relevant HLA. Clonotype analysis showed dominance of the ex vivo response by HLA-C-restricted CMV-specific TCR beta clonotypes.

The V segment lost 7 bases and the J segment 7 bases; nucleotides outside the gene matches: 11. The length of the CDR3 is 15 residues. Germline CDR1 LNHDA, CDR2 SQIVND (reference sequence). The sequenced material came from PBMCs. This chain links TRBV19 with TRBJ2-3; 10 positions agree with TRBD2. The clonotype comes from a human donor in good health (CMV status not recorded). Some clones in this sample may be carry-over from other donors' samples. The CDR3 nucleotides are TGTGCCAGTACTCTAAAGGCTAGCGGGAGCTATACGCAGTATTTT. It encodes CASTLKASGSYTQYF. Full variable domain (rest looked up from reference TRBV19 and TRBJ2-3): DGGITQSPKYLFRKEGQNVTLSCEQNLNHDAMYWYRQDPGQGLRLIYYSQIVNDFQKGDIAEGYSVSREKKESFPLTVTSAQKNPTAFYLCASTLKASGSYTQYFGPGTRLTVL.